The rows below give T cell receptor beta chains drawn from one sample of a study of tumor-infiltrating lymphocytes in oesophageal squamous cell carcinoma. TCRdb reanalysed the PCR reads using MiXCR and keeps one entry per CDR3 protein. The sample has 15,000 to 20,000 distinct CDR3 sequences, around 40% seen once; the top ten hold around 40%. Sequenced sample: blood. The receptor set was obtained from a female donor with esophageal squamous cell carcinoma. Each CDR3 is given with its conserved first and last residue. The order of the fields is D gene, clone size, J gene, V gene, CDR3 protein, CDR3 DNA. The D gene is left open where the match is weak. Not every row has a clone size; where given, it reads once, few, many or a size class.

D gene: TRBD2; clone size: -; J gene: TRBJ2-7; V gene: TRBV5-1; CDR3 protein: CASSYRREGGDTQYF; CDR3 DNA: TGCGCCAGCAGCTACCGGCGGGAGGGAGGAGATACGCAGTACTTC
D gene: TRBD2; clone size: -; J gene: TRBJ2-7; V gene: TRBV2; CDR3 protein: CASRDGLAGWNEQYF; CDR3 DNA: TGTGCCAGCAGGGACGGACTAGCGGGATGGAATGAGCAGTACTTC
D gene: -; clone size: -; J gene: TRBJ2-3; V gene: TRBV10-1; CDR3 protein: CASSEGSAKWVKGTQYF; CDR3 DNA: TGCGCCAGCAGTGAAGGGTCAGCCAAATGGGTAAAGGGGACGCAGTATTTT
D gene: -; clone size: -; J gene: TRBJ2-1; V gene: TRBV7-6; CDR3 protein: CASSLGYGDEQFF; CDR3 DNA: TGTGCTAGCAGCTTAGGATACGGGGACGAGCAGTTCTTC
D gene: TRBD1; clone size: -; J gene: TRBJ2-7; V gene: TRBV7-2; CDR3 protein: CASSSTGGYEQYF; CDR3 DNA: TGTGCCAGCAGCTCGACAGGGGGCTACGAGCAGTACTTC
D gene: TRBD2; clone size: medium-sized; J gene: TRBJ2-5; V gene: TRBV7-2; CDR3 protein: CASSLALTSGSLNEQYF; CDR3 DNA: TGTGCCAGCAGCTTAGCGCTGACTAGCGGGAGTCTGAATGAGCAGTACTTC
D gene: -; clone size: many; J gene: TRBJ1-2; V gene: TRBV11-2; CDR3 protein: CASSSRTGLGGYTF; CDR3 DNA: TGTGCCAGCAGCTCCCGCACAGGGTTAGGGGGCTACACCTTC
D gene: -; clone size: many; J gene: TRBJ1-5; V gene: TRBV19; CDR3 protein: CASSPGRALGSRGQPQHF; CDR3 DNA: TGTGCCAGTAGTCCTGGGAGGGCCTTAGGGTCTCGAGGTCAGCCCCAGCATTTT
D gene: -; clone size: -; J gene: TRBJ2-7; V gene: TRBV7-2; CDR3 protein: CASSFSGEDEQYF; CDR3 DNA: TGTGCCAGCAGCTTCTCGGGAGAGGACGAGCAGTACTTC
D gene: -; clone size: few; J gene: TRBJ1-4; V gene: TRBV7-8; CDR3 protein: CASSPPRFGINEKLFF; CDR3 DNA: TGTGCCAGCAGCCCGCCTCGTTTCGGGATTAATGAAAAACTGTTTTTT
D gene: -; clone size: many; J gene: TRBJ2-3; V gene: TRBV18; CDR3 protein: CASSPPSGPIGDSTDTQYF; CDR3 DNA: TGTGCCAGCTCACCACCGTCAGGGCCAATTGGGGACAGCACAGATACGCAGTATTTT
D gene: -; clone size: once; J gene: TRBJ2-7; V gene: TRBV11-2; CDR3 protein: CASSHRVGEQYF; CDR3 DNA: TGTGCCAGCAGCCACAGGGTGGGTGAGCAGTACTTC
D gene: -; clone size: medium-sized; J gene: TRBJ1-5; V gene: TRBV6-1; CDR3 protein: CASSSSVRGISNQPQHF; CDR3 DNA: TGTGCCAGCAGCTCATCAGTCAGAGGTATCAGCAATCAGCCCCAGCATTTT
D gene: TRBD1; clone size: many; J gene: TRBJ1-1; V gene: TRBV5-1; CDR3 protein: CASTRLTGGSTEAFF; CDR3 DNA: TGCGCCAGCACCCGCCTCACAGGGGGAAGCACTGAAGCTTTCTTT
D gene: TRBD2; clone size: many; J gene: TRBJ2-7; V gene: TRBV27; CDR3 protein: CASSSGTSGVEQYF; CDR3 DNA: TGTGCCAGCTCATCCGGGACTAGCGGGGTCGAGCAGTACTTC
D gene: -; clone size: many; J gene: TRBJ2-7; V gene: TRBV5-1; CDR3 protein: CASSYGTMSGEQYF; CDR3 DNA: TGCGCCAGCAGCTACGGTACTATGAGTGGAGAGCAGTACTTC
D gene: -; clone size: -; J gene: TRBJ1-2; V gene: TRBV6-8; CDR3 protein: CASSYGRQTYGYTF; CDR3 DNA: TGTGCCAGCAGTTACGGGAGACAAACCTATGGCTACACCTTC
D gene: -; clone size: -; J gene: TRBJ2-1; V gene: TRBV28; CDR3 protein: CASSLSFPSYNEQFF; CDR3 DNA: TGTGCCAGCAGTTTGTCCTTCCCCTCCTACAATGAGCAGTTCTTC
D gene: -; clone size: -; J gene: TRBJ2-7; V gene: TRBV7-2; CDR3 protein: CASSLARLVNSVQYF; CDR3 DNA: TGTGCCAGCAGCTTAGCTCGCCTAGTGAACTCCGTGCAGTACTTC
D gene: -; clone size: -; J gene: TRBJ2-5; V gene: TRBV10-3; CDR3 protein: CAIRPGGWETQYF; CDR3 DNA: TGTGCCATCAGGCCAGGAGGGTGGGAGACCCAGTACTTC
D gene: -; clone size: few; J gene: TRBJ2-7; V gene: TRBV7-3; CDR3 protein: CASSLYSTGKNEQYF; CDR3 DNA: TGTGCCAGCAGCTTATATAGTACAGGGAAAAACGAGCAGTACTTC
D gene: TRBD1; clone size: -; J gene: TRBJ2-7; V gene: TRBV7-2; CDR3 protein: CASSPGQALEQYF; CDR3 DNA: TGTGCCAGCAGCCCCGGACAGGCTCTCGAGCAGTACTTC
D gene: -; clone size: medium-sized; J gene: TRBJ2-1; V gene: TRBV7-6; CDR3 protein: CASSSLGGGPSHEQFF; CDR3 DNA: TGTGCCAGCAGCTCGCTAGGGGGGGGGCCGAGTCATGAGCAGTTCTTC
D gene: TRBD1; clone size: -; J gene: TRBJ2-5; V gene: TRBV6-2/TRBV6-3; CDR3 protein: CASSTGTGGEQYF; CDR3 DNA: TGTGCCAGCAGCACAGGGACAGGAGGAGAGCAGTACTTC
D gene: -; clone size: medium-sized; J gene: TRBJ1-1; V gene: TRBV7-2; CDR3 protein: CASSLSENTEAFF; CDR3 DNA: TGTGCCAGCAGCTTGTCCGAGAACACTGAAGCTTTCTTT